The clone carrying this T cell receptor (beta chain) was counted at least ten times. V was pared by 5 bases and J by 5 bases, with 19 bases between. CDR1 SGHRS and CDR2 YFSETQ come from the germline V gene. This CDR3 region has 15 residues. Scientists amplified the TCR beta CDR3 regions from RNA transcripts. HTBI primers were employed in first-round RT-PCR, then a second-round multiplex PCR followed. A single record per CDR3 protein comes from TCRdb applying MiXCR to the multiplex PCR reads. The data show 40,000 to 50,000 distinct CDR3 sequences, over 40% seen once. None of the included patients had other autoimmune diseases, uncontrolled infections, pregnancy or lactation, as these led to exclusion. As the starting material, 10 ml of fresh peripheral blood yielded the PBMCs. This entry is derived from a study of Graves' ophthalmopathy and Graves' hyperthyroidism. Study-wide background: Peripheral blood (taken before any treatment) was collected at initial diagnosis.

The clonotype originates from an adult man with Graves' ophthalmopathy. The V call is TRBV5-1, the J call TRBJ1-1; a possible D gene is TRBD1 (5 bases). Sequenced sample: peripheral blood. CDR3 protein: CASRVDPGLGTEAFF. The CDR3 DNA follows: TGCGCCAGCAGGGTCGACCCGGGGCTAGGGACTGAAGCTTTCTTT.